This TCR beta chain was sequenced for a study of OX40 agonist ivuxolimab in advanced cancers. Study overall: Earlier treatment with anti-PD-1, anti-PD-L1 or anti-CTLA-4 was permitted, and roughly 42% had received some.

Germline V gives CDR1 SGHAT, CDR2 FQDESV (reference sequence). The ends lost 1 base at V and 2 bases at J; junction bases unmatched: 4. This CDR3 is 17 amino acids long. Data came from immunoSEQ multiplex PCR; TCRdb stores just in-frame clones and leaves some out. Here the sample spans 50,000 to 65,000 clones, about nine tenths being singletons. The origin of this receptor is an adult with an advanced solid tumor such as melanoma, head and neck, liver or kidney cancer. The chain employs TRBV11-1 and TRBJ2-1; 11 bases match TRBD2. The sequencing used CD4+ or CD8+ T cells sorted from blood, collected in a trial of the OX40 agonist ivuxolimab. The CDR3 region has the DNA TGTGCCAGCAGCTTAGTTGCTAGCGGGGGGACCTACAATGAGCAGTTCTTC. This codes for CASSLVASGGTYNEQFF.